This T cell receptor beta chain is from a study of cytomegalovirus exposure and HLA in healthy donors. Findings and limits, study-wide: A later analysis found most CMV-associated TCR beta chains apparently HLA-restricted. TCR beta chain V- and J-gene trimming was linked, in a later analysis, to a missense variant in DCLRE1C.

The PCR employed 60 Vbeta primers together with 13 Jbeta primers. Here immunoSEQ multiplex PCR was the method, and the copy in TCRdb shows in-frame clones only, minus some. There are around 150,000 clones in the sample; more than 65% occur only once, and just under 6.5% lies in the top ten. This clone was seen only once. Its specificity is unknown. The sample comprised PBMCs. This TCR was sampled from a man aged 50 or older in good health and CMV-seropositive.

Here the CDR3 reads CASGTSGREDWSSYNEQFF. In nucleotides, the CDR3 is TGTGCCAGTGGAACTAGCGGGAGAGAGGACTGGAGCTCCTACAATGAGCAGTTCTTC. This sequence joins TRBV19 and TRBJ2-1, with TRBD2 matching over 11 bases. CDR1 is LNHDA, CDR2 SQIVND, per germline (reference sequence). CDR3 size: 19 residues. The V gene end was trimmed by 8 bases and the J gene end by 0 bases; junction bases not matched to a gene: 15.